This T cell receptor beta chain stems from a study of cytomegalovirus exposure and HLA in healthy donors. Study-wide findings and caveats: Certain sequence variants were highly shared and formed a cluster, and this cluster was likely a sequencing artifact. A few chains tied to CMV proved CMV antigen-specific in vitro. Some V segments, including TRBV6-2 and TRBV6-3, were excluded as indistinguishable.

A word on this clone: Its antigen remains unknown.

CDR1 is KGHSH and CDR2 is LQKENI in the germline V gene. The ends lost 3 bases at V and 5 bases at J; junction bases unmatched: 0. The CDR3 spans 14 residues. Vbeta (60) and Jbeta (13) primers were used in the PCR. Libraries were prepared by immunoSEQ multiplex PCR; TCRdb keeps only in-frame clonotypes and omits some of them. The sample records about 140,000 clones, about 71% being singletons. This rearrangement joins TRBV18 to TRBJ2-4; 11 bases align to TRBD2. Sequencing was carried out using PBMCs. The clonotype was recovered from a woman aged 55-69 years in good health and CMV-seropositive. CDR3 nucleotides: TGTGCCAGCTCACCGGGACTAGCGGAAAACATTCAGTACTTC. Translating gives CASSPGLAENIQYF.